The 23 T cell receptor beta chains listed next were all sequenced from one sample in a study of cytomegalovirus exposure and HLA in healthy donors. 60 Vbeta and 13 Jbeta primers were used in PCR. Libraries were prepared by immunoSEQ multiplex PCR; TCRdb keeps only in-frame clonotypes and omits some of them. The sample consists of roughly 200,000 clones, 82% of them appearing once. The specimen was PBMCs. These receptors all stem from a woman aged 45-60 years in good health and CMV-seronegative.

The chain carries TRBV29-1 and TRBJ1-2, with a possible D match to TRBD1 (6 bases). V was trimmed by 7 bases and J by 2 bases, leaving 11 bases between them. The CDR3 runs to 12 residues. CDR1 SQVTM and CDR2 ANQGSEA come from the germline V gene. The CDR3 spells CSGIQGNYGYTF. DNA for the CDR3: TGCAGCGGAATACAGGGCAACTATGGCTACACCTTC.

This chain links TRBV6-5 with TRBJ2-3, with 13 bases aligning to TRBD2. J gave up 8 bases and V 2 bases, and 7 bases lay outside the gene matches. Germline CDR1 reads MNHEY; CDR2 reads SVGAGI. The CDR3 extends over 16 amino acids. The CDR3 DNA reads TGTGCCAGCAGTTACACTAGCGGGGGGGCGTCAGCTACGCAGTATTTT. Translated: CASSYTSGGASATQYF.

The chain uses TRBV5-1 and TRBJ2-1, with TRBD1 matching 8 bases. The germline CDR1 and CDR2 sequences are SGHRS and YFSETQ. CDR3 length: 16 amino acids. Germline trimming cut 0 bases from V and 6 bases from J; bases unmatched to any gene: 8. CDR3 loop: CASSLGYDRGANEQFF. For the CDR3, the DNA is TGCGCCAGCAGCTTGGGGTACGACAGGGGAGCCAATGAGCAGTTCTTC.

V usage is TRBV2 and J usage is TRBJ2-5; 9 positions agree with TRBD1. The CDR3 length is 15 residues. Germline V CDR1 and CDR2: SNHLY, FYNNEI. J lost 1 base, V lost 4 bases, and 4 bases had no gene match. This CDR3 is CASSGGQGFQETQYF. Written as DNA, the CDR3 is TGTGCCAGCAGTGGAGGACAGGGGTTCCAAGAGACCCAGTACTTC.

CDR3: CASSIRQGQNQPQHF. The CDR3 DNA reads TGTGCCAGTAGTATCAGGCAAGGCCAAAATCAGCCCCAGCATTTT. The V call is TRBV19, the J call TRBJ1-5, with D unresolved. The CDR3 is 15 residues long. V was cut by 3 bases and J by 4 bases, with 13 bases left in between. Germline V gives CDR1 LNHDA, CDR2 SQIVND (reference sequence).

A note on this clone: The junction departs from germline at one end; a sequencing error may be responsible. Other DNA variants within this sample encode the same CDR3. The chain recombines TRBV6-5 with TRBJ1-5; D call uncertain. Germline V lookup: CDR1 MNHEY, CDR2 SVGAGI. The CDR3 is 16 residues long. CDR3 region: CASSYEPLYSNQPQHF. The CDR3 nucleotides read TGTGCCAGCAGTTACGAACCGCTCTATAGCAATCAGCCCCAGCACTTT.

This chain uses TRBV4-1 with TRBJ2-2; 14 bases match TRBD2. Germline V CDR1 and CDR2: MGHRA, YSYEKL. V gave up 4 bases and J gave up 6 bases; unmatched junction bases: 1. The CDR3 has 15 residues. CDR3 sequence (DNA): TGCGCCAGCAGCCCGGGACTAGCGGGAGCCGGGGAGCTGTTTTTT. Translated: CASSPGLAGAGELFF.

This chain uses TRBV5-1 with TRBJ2-5, with 11 bases that match TRBD2. The V gene's germline CDR1 is SGHRS and CDR2 YFSETQ. V lost 4 bases to trimming and J lost 5 bases; unmatched junction nucleotides: 13. The length of the CDR3 is 17 residues. CDR3 bases: TGCGCCAGCAGCCCACCCTCGCTAGCGGGGGGTGAGGAGACCCAGTACTTC. It specifies CASSPPSLAGGEETQYF. Combining the CDR3 with reference TRBV5-1 and TRBJ2-5 gives the whole variable domain KAGVTQTPRYLIKTRGQQVTLSCSPISGHRSVSWYQQTPGQGLQFLFEYFSETQRNKGNFPGRFSGRQFSNSRSEMNVSTLELGDSALYLCASSPPSLAGGEETQYFGPGTRLLVL.

The rearrangement uses TRBV7-8 and TRBJ2-6; tentatively, D is TRBD1 (5 bases). CDR1 is SGHVS, CDR2 FQNEAQ, per germline. The CDR3 totals 17 residues. V was pared by 4 bases and J by 2 bases, with 15 bases between. DNA of the CDR3: TGTGCCAGCAGCTCACAGGAACCCCCCGCTGGGGCCAACGTCCTGACTTTC. Translated, it gives CASSSQEPPAGANVLTF.

The chain uses TRBV28 and TRBJ1-5, with D possibly matching TRBD1 (6 bases). Trimming removed 5 bases at V and 0 bases at J, with 11 bases between. The germline V gene has CDR1 MDHEN and CDR2 SYDVKM. This CDR3 is 15 amino acids long. CDR3 coding DNA: TGTGCCAGCAGTGACAGGCTACATAGCAATCAGCCCCAGCATTTT. Amino acid sequence: CASSDRLHSNQPQHF.

The V and J genes are TRBV28 and TRBJ1-5; the match to TRBD1 covers 7 bases. The germline gives CDR1 MDHEN, CDR2 SYDVKM. The CDR3 consists of 20 residues. V was clipped by 7 bases and J by 3 bases; unmatched bases: 24. The CDR3 loop reads CASISGGGAMAAGPNQPQHF. The CDR3 DNA reads as TGTGCCAGCATAAGCGGAGGGGGCGCGATGGCTGCGGGTCCCAATCAGCCCCAGCATTTT.

V and J are TRBV7-7 and TRBJ2-5, with TRBD1 identical over 8 bases. Germline lookup yields CDR1 SSHAT and CDR2 FNYEAQ (reference sequence). CDR3 size: 14 residues. The ends lost 5 bases at V and 3 bases at J; junction bases unmatched: 5. The CDR3 loop is CASSPGQGKETQYF. CDR3 nucleotides: TGTGCCAGCAGCCCTGGACAGGGCAAAGAGACCCAGTACTTC.

V gene TRBV7-9 combines with J gene TRBJ1-1; no clear D gene. The ends were cut back, 5 bases at V and 1 base at J, with 8 bases in the middle. Germline V gene data show CDR1 as SEHNR and CDR2 as FQNEAQ (reference sequence). The CDR3 is 13 amino acids. The CDR3 nucleotides are TGTGCCAGCAGCCTCGGGGAGAACACTGAAGCTTTCTTT. It is translated as CASSLGENTEAFF. Supplemented by reference TRBV7-9 and TRBJ1-1, the full variable domain reads DTGVSQNPRHKITKRGQNVTFRCDPISEHNRLYWYRQTLGQGPEFLTYFQNEAQLEKSRLLSDRFSAERPKGSFSTLEIQRTEQGDSAMYLCASSLGENTEAFFGQGTRLTVV.

V and J are TRBV7-2 and TRBJ1-5; D perhaps matches TRBD1 (6 bases). The V gene lost 5 bases and the J gene lost 3 bases, with 14 bases spanning the gap. Germline-derived CDR1 and CDR2 are SGHTA and FQGNSA. CDR3 length: 15 amino acids. The CDR3 sequence: CASSLGGTSNQPQHF. The CDR3, as DNA: TGTGCCAGCAGCCTAGGGGGGACTTCCAATCAGCCCCAGCATTTT.

The V and J genes are TRBV18 and TRBJ2-1; maybe TRBD2 (5 bases). Germline CDR1 is KGHSH and CDR2 is LQKENI. The CDR3 consists of 15 residues. V was clipped by 3 bases and J by 5 bases, with 14 bases between them. The chain's CDR3 is CASSPSIAGDNEQFF. The CDR3 DNA follows: TGTGCCAGCTCACCGAGTATCGCCGGGGACAATGAGCAGTTCTTC. Filled out from reference TRBV18 and TRBJ2-1, the complete variable domain reads NAGVMQNPRHLVRRRGQEARLRCSPMKGHSHVYWYRQLPEEGLKFMVYLQKENIIDESGMPKERFSAEFPKEGPSILRIQQVVRGDSAAYFCASSPSIAGDNEQFFGPGTRLTVL.

CDR3 bases: TGTGCCAGCTCTTCTAGGGGGTCCATAAGCCAGCCCCAGCATTTT. Protein product: CASSSRGSISQPQHF. This chain connects TRBV18 to TRBJ1-5; a weak D match, TRBD1 (6 bases). This CDR3 contains 15 residues. Trimming removed 6 bases at V and 7 bases at J, with 19 bases between. The germline CDR1 and CDR2 sequences are KGHSH and LQKENI.

The chain carries TRBV2 and TRBJ2-7; 8 bases are a match to TRBD2. The V gene end was trimmed by 6 bases and the J gene end by 6 bases; junction bases not matched to a gene: 10. This CDR3 spans 14 amino acids. Germline values: CDR1 SNHLY, CDR2 FYNNEI. This chain's CDR3 is CASSILAASLEQYF. CDR3 coding DNA: TGTGCCAGCAGCATACTAGCGGCTTCCCTCGAGCAGTACTTC.

This sequence joins TRBV5-1 and TRBJ2-7; 10 bases map to TRBD2. Unmatched junction bases numbered 6, after V lost 4 bases and J lost 2 bases. The germline V gene encodes CDR1 SGHRS and CDR2 YFSETQ. The CDR3 runs to 15 residues. The CDR3 DNA reads TGCGCCAGCAGCGACCCTAGCGGGAGCACCTACGAGCAGTACTTC. It encodes CASSDPSGSTYEQYF.

J is TRBJ2-2 and V is TRBV19; the D gene is possibly TRBD1 (5 bases). There are 14 residues in the CDR3. Germline values: CDR1 LNHDA, CDR2 SQIVND (reference sequence). Between the trimmed V and J ends, which lost 3 bases and 7 bases, there was a span of 12 bases. In nucleotides, the CDR3 is TGTGCCAGTAGTATCTGGGGCGGAAACGGGGAGCTGTTTTTT. Translated: CASSIWGGNGELFF.

The V and J genes are TRBV5-4 and TRBJ1-3, with D maybe TRBD1 (6 bases). Germline CDR1 reads SGHNT; CDR2 reads YYREEE (reference sequence). Trimming cost V 4 bases and J 1 base, with 9 bases left between them. This CDR3 is built from 14 residues. For the CDR3, the DNA is TGTGCCAGCAGCCGGGACAATTCTGGAAACACCATATATTTT. This translates into CASSRDNSGNTIYF.

The chain combines TRBV5-1 with TRBJ2-7; D is uncertain. CDR3 size: 13 residues. Trimming removed 3 bases at V and 4 bases at J, with 11 bases between. Germline CDR1 and CDR2: SGHRS and YFSETQ. The CDR3 reads CASSSSPGYEQYF. CDR3 nucleotide sequence: TGCGCCAGCAGCTCGTCCCCCGGGTACGAGCAGTACTTC.

The rearrangement uses TRBV5-4 and TRBJ2-7; tentative D call: TRBD1 (5 bases). Trimming took off 0 bases at V and 0 bases at J, with 7 bases between the two ends. This CDR3 has 14 residues. Germline loops: CDR1 SGHNT, CDR2 YYREEE (reference sequence). In DNA form, the CDR3 reads TGTGCCAGCAGCTTGGACAGGCGCTCCTACGAGCAGTACTTC. The encoded protein is CASSLDRRSYEQYF. The variable domain in full, completed from reference TRBV5-4 and TRBJ2-7, reads ETGVTQSPTHLIKTRGQQVTLRCSSQSGHNTVSWYQQALGQGPQFIFQYYREEENGRGNFPPRFSGLQFPNYSSELNVNALELDDSALYLCASSLDRRSYEQYFGPGTRLTVT.

This clone was counted only a few times. This chain links TRBV9 with TRBJ2-1; 10 bases map to TRBD2. The V gene end was trimmed by 3 bases and the J gene end by 3 bases; junction bases not matched to a gene: 3. This CDR3 has 15 residues. Per the germline V gene, CDR1 is SGDLS and CDR2 is YYNGEE. CDR3 loop: CASSALAGGYNEQFF. The CDR3 region has the DNA TGTGCCAGCAGCGCCTTAGCGGGGGGCTACAATGAGCAGTTCTTC.